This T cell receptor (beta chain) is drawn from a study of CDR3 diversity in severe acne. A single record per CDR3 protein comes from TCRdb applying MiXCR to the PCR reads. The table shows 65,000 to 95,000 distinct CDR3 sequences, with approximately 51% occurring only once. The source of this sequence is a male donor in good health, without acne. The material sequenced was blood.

The DNA of the CDR3 is TGTGCCAGCAGCTATCCCGGGACTAGCGGGAGGAAGACCCAGTACTTC. It yields the protein CASSYPGTSGRKTQYF. This chain uses TRBV7-2 with TRBJ2-5, with 15 bases that match TRBD2. V trimming: 4 bases; J trimming: 6 bases; junction bases outside the gene matches: 6. CDR1 and CDR2 (germline): SGHTA, FQGNSA. The CDR3 is 16 amino acids. The whole variable domain, filled in from reference TRBV7-2 and TRBJ2-5, reads GAGVSQSPSNKVTEKGKDVELRCDPISGHTALYWYRQSLGQGLEFLIYFQGNSAPDKSGLPSDRFSAERTGGSVSTLTIQRTQQEDSAVYLCASSYPGTSGRKTQYFGPGTRLLVL.